The 29 T cell receptor beta chains given below trace back to one sample, sequenced in a study of blood T cell repertoires in COVID-19. Using immunoSEQ multiplex PCR, the repertoire was profiled, and TCRdb retains in-frame clones only, with some absent. There are roughly 150,000 clones in the sample; about 89% occur only once, and around 3.2% lies in the top ten. Specimen: peripheral blood. These receptors came from a man aged 60 to 75 with active or convalescent COVID-19.

The chain uses TRBV7-6 and TRBJ1-1, with D perhaps TRBD1 (5 bases). Germline values: CDR1 SGHVS, CDR2 FNYEAQ. V lost 4 bases and J 2 bases, leaving 8 bases between the germline ends. This CDR3 has 13 residues. Here the CDR3 reads CASSSQANTEAFF. Here the CDR3 DNA reads TGTGCCAGCAGCTCACAGGCTAACACTGAAGCTTTCTTT.

The V call is TRBV12-3 or TRBV12-4, the J call TRBJ2-7; 8 bases are shared with TRBD1. CDR3 size: 13 residues. V was pared by 1 base and J by 7 bases, with 3 bases of the junction left unmatched. The CDR3 protein is CASSLGTGQEQYF. The CDR3 bases are TGTGCCAGCAGTTTAGGGACAGGGCAAGAGCAGTACTTC.

The chain combines TRBV19 with TRBJ2-5; 10 nucleotides match TRBD1. Trimming removed 5 bases from V and 6 bases from J; junction bases left unmatched: 9. The CDR3 runs to 15 residues. Germline CDR1 reads LNHDA; CDR2 reads SQIVND (reference sequence). CDR3 region: CASSDGTGVFQTQYF. The CDR3 DNA reads TGTGCCAGTAGTGACGGGACAGGGGTTTTCCAGACCCAGTACTTC.

The CDR3 nucleotides read TGTGCCAGCAGCGTAGGGCCAGAAGAAAACTATGGCTACACCTTC. Its protein product is CASSVGPEENYGYTF. The V gene is TRBV9, the J gene TRBJ1-2; D is undetermined. Germline CDR1 SGDLS, CDR2 YYNGEE. This CDR3 spans 15 amino acids. V was clipped by 0 bases and J by 2 bases, with 11 bases between them. Full variable domain (remainder filled in from reference TRBV9 and TRBJ1-2): DSGVTQTPKHLITATGQRVTLRCSPRSGDLSVYWYQQSLDQGLQFLIQYYNGEERAKGNILERFSAQQFPDLHSELNLSSLELGDSALYFCASSVGPEENYGYTFGSGTRLTVV.

The chain joins TRBV5-1 to TRBJ2-7; no clear D gene. The CDR3 covers 13 residues. V lost 0 bases and J 5 bases, leaving 9 bases between the germline ends. Germline-derived CDR1 and CDR2 are SGHRS and YFSETQ. The CDR3 region has the DNA TGCGCCAGCAGCTTGGGGCAGATCAACGAGCAGTACTTC. Encoded protein: CASSLGQINEQYF. The full variable domain, its missing parts supplied by reference TRBV5-1 and TRBJ2-7, is KAGVTQTPRYLIKTRGQQVTLSCSPISGHRSVSWYQQTPGQGLQFLFEYFSETQRNKGNFPGRFSGRQFSNSRSEMNVSTLELGDSALYLCASSLGQINEQYFGPGTRLTVT.

The chain carries TRBV5-1 and TRBJ1-3, with D possibly matching TRBD1 (6 bases). CDR3 length: 16 residues. Looked up from germline, CDR1 is SGHRS and CDR2 is YFSETQ. V was trimmed by 7 bases and J by 4 bases, leaving 21 bases between them. CDR3 sequence: CASLTWAGVIGNTIYF. Here the CDR3 DNA reads TGCGCCAGCTTAACATGGGCAGGGGTGATAGGAAACACCATATATTTT.

The V gene is TRBV6-6, the J gene TRBJ1-1; 8 bases match TRBD1. The CDR3 extends over 14 amino acids. J lost 4 bases, V lost 6 bases, and 7 bases had no gene match. Germline V gene sequence: CDR1 MNHNY, CDR2 SVGAGI (reference sequence). CDR3 protein: CASRATGGSTEAFF. The CDR3 bases are TGTGCCAGCAGGGCAACAGGGGGTTCCACTGAAGCTTTCTTT.

CDR3 in DNA: TGTGCCAGCAAACATTCCCGGGACAGGGCCTACGAGCAGTACTTC. Protein product: CASKHSRDRAYEQYF. This sequence joins TRBV27 and TRBJ2-7, with 9 bases that match TRBD1. The CDR3 consists of 15 residues. J was trimmed by 2 bases and V by 7 bases; bases with no gene match: 9. Germline V gene lookup returns CDR1 MNHEY and CDR2 SMNVEV (reference sequence).

V gene TRBV27 combines with J gene TRBJ1-1; 8 bases are shared with TRBD1. Germline V gene lookup returns CDR1 MNHEY and CDR2 SMNVEV (reference sequence). J gave up 4 bases and V 4 bases, and 8 bases lay outside the gene matches. This CDR3 is 15 amino acids long. The CDR3, as DNA: TGTGCCAGCAGTTCGCAACGGACAGGGCCCACTGAAGCTTTCTTT. Protein: CASSSQRTGPTEAFF.

The genes are TRBV11-2 and TRBJ1-1, with no clear D. CDR3 length: 13 amino acids. V was pared by 5 bases and J by 1 base, with 8 bases between. CDR1 is SGHAT, CDR2 FQNNGV, per germline. CDR3 amino acids: CASSPRENTEAFF. CDR3 DNA sequence: TGTGCCAGCAGCCCTCGAGAGAACACTGAAGCTTTCTTT.

The chain couples TRBV2 to TRBJ1-2; 11 positions agree with TRBD1. CDR3 length equals 15 residues. Germline CDR1 is SNHLY and CDR2 is FYNNEI. J lost 5 bases, V lost 7 bases, and 9 bases had no gene match. The CDR3 loop is CASTGRTGGYYGYTF. The CDR3 bases are TGTGCCAGCACCGGAAGGACAGGGGGCTATTATGGCTACACCTTC.

As regards this clone: Other DNA sequences in the sample encode the same CDR3. This chain uses TRBV7-2 with TRBJ1-2, with TRBD1 matching 8 bases. This CDR3 has 16 residues. V dropped 1 base and J dropped 2; count of bases not matched to a gene: 6. Germline CDR1 reads SGHTA; CDR2 reads FQGNSA. The CDR3 here is CASSLGGTGANYGYTF. The DNA for the CDR3 is TGTGCCAGCAGCTTAGGGGGGACAGGTGCCAACTATGGCTACACCTTC.

The rearrangement links TRBV7-2 to TRBJ2-5, with 11 bases lining up with TRBD2. The germline V gene has CDR1 SGHTA and CDR2 FQGNSA. V lost 4 bases, J lost 9 bases, and 7 bases stayed unmatched. CDR3 length equals 14 residues. CDR3 bases: TGTGCCAGCAGCTCGGGACTAGCGGCCCAGGCCCAGTACTTC. Its protein is CASSSGLAAQAQYF.

This sequence joins TRBV9 and TRBJ2-1; 13 positions agree with TRBD2. Trimming removed 0 bases from V and 0 bases from J; junction bases left unmatched: 6. Germline V CDR1 and CDR2: SGDLS, YYNGEE. This CDR3 region has 19 residues. CDR3 residues: CASSVVEGTSGDSYNEQFF. The CDR3 DNA is TGTGCCAGCAGCGTAGTTGAGGGGACTAGCGGGGACTCCTACAATGAGCAGTTCTTC.

The V and J genes are TRBV6-5 and TRBJ2-7, with 9 nucleotides matching TRBD2. The V gene's germline CDR1 is MNHEY and CDR2 SVGAGI. The CDR3 sequence is 15 residues long. V was clipped by 5 bases and J by 2 bases; unmatched bases: 7. The CDR3 bases are TGTGCCAGCAGTCGGGTAGCGGGGGTGACCTACGAGCAGTACTTC. The encoded protein is CASSRVAGVTYEQYF.

This clone was picked up a small number of times. J is TRBJ1-3 and V is TRBV5-4, with 8 bases aligning to TRBD1. Trimming at V came to 4 bases and at J to 7 bases, leaving 4 bases not matched to a gene. The germline V gene has CDR1 SGHNT and CDR2 YYREEE (reference sequence). CDR3 size: 13 residues. The CDR3 reads CASSKGQVNTIYF. The CDR3 DNA reads TGTGCCAGCAGCAAGGGACAGGTTAACACCATATATTTT.

This rearrangement joins TRBV7-3 to TRBJ1-1, with D possibly being TRBD1 (5 bases). V gave up 1 base and J gave up 1 base, with 19 bases separating them. The CDR3 runs to 18 residues. The germline CDR1 and CDR2 sequences are SGHTA and FQGTGA. Written as DNA, the CDR3 is TGTGCCAGCAGCTTAATTAGGGTGGCAGGCGGGGCGAACACTGAAGCTTTCTTT. This gives the protein CASSLIRVAGGANTEAFF.

V usage is TRBV24-1 and J usage is TRBJ2-1; D not resolved. CDR1 and CDR2 from the germline V gene are KGHDR and SFDVKD. Trimming took 5 bases from V and 8 from J, leaving 6 bases between them. The CDR3 has 11 amino acids. Here the CDR3 DNA reads TGTGCCACCAGTGCCCGGGATGAGCAGTTCTTC. Its translation is CATSARDEQFF.

The rearrangement links TRBV3-1 (or the pseudogene TRBV3-2) to TRBJ1-2; possible D gene TRBD1, 5 bases. The germline V and J ends were trimmed by 2 bases and 0 bases, with 10 bases remaining between them. Germline values: CDR1 LGHDT, CDR2 YNNKEL (reference sequence). CDR3 size: 15 residues. CDR3 sequence (DNA): TGTGCCAGCAGCCAAAACGACAGAGCTAACTATGGCTACACCTTC. Protein: CASSQNDRANYGYTF.

The CDR3, as DNA: TGTGCCAGCAGTCGGGGGAGTCATAACACTGAAGCTTTCTTT. It is translated as CASSRGSHNTEAFF. The chain recombines TRBV25-1 with TRBJ1-1; perhaps TRBD1 as D (5 bases). Germline CDR1 and CDR2: MGHDK and SYGVNS. The ends were cut back, 5 bases at V and 2 bases at J, with 12 bases in the middle. This CDR3 has 14 residues.

The sample holds one count of this clone. CDR3 amino acids: CASSLDSYGELFF. In DNA form, the CDR3 reads TGTGCCAGCAGTCTGGACAGCTATGGGGAGCTGTTTTTT. The rearrangement uses TRBV6-4 and TRBJ2-2, with a possible D match to TRBD1 (6 bases). The V gene lost 5 bases and the J gene lost 8 bases, with 12 bases spanning the gap. The germline V gene encodes CDR1 MRHNA and CDR2 SNTAGT. There are 13 residues in the CDR3.

V and J are TRBV5-1 and TRBJ2-1, with D perhaps matching TRBD2 (6 bases). The V end lost 5 bases, the J end lost 8 bases, and 17 bases lay between the germline ends. Germline assignment: CDR1 SGHRS and CDR2 YFSETQ. The length of the CDR3 is 14 residues. CDR3 DNA: TGCGCCAGCAGGGTCGGGGGTTCCCTCGATGAGCAGTTCTTC. It is translated as CASRVGGSLDEQFF.

The V gene is TRBV24-1, the J gene TRBJ2-5, with a weak D call TRBD1 (6 bases). The V end lost 4 bases, the J end lost 1 base, and 12 bases lay between the germline ends. CDR1 KGHDR and CDR2 SFDVKD come from the germline V gene. The CDR3 consists of 15 residues. CDR3 loop: CATSEGTGIQETQYF. The CDR3 bases are TGTGCCACCAGTGAGGGTACAGGGATCCAAGAGACCCAGTACTTC.

For the CDR3, the DNA is TGTGCCAGCAGCCAGCCCGGGACAGTATACGAGCAGTACTTC. Translating gives CASSQPGTVYEQYF. This rearrangement joins TRBV4-2 to TRBJ2-7; TRBD1 agrees at 7 bases. CDR3 size: 14 residues. The V gene end was trimmed by 3 bases and the J gene end by 4 bases; junction bases not matched to a gene: 6. Per the germline V gene, CDR1 is LGHNA and CDR2 is YNFKEQ.

The rearrangement uses TRBV5-4 and TRBJ2-1, with D tentatively TRBD1 (6 bases). Trimming took 1 base from V and 9 from J, leaving 11 bases between them. Per the germline V gene, CDR1 is SGHNT and CDR2 is YYREEE (reference sequence). The CDR3 is 13 amino acids. The DNA for the CDR3 is TGTGCCAGCAGCTTGAAACAGGGAAGTGAGCAGTTCTTC. Its translation: CASSLKQGSEQFF.

This clone was counted once. The V call is TRBV2, the J call TRBJ2-5; 9 bases match TRBD1. The CDR3 has 15 residues. With V trimmed by 6 bases and J by 4 bases, 9 bases remained unmatched. Per germline, CDR1 SNHLY and CDR2 FYNNEI. In DNA, the CDR3 is TGTGCCAGCAGCAAACAGGGGGCGGTGGGAGAGACCCAGTACTTC. This encodes CASSKQGAVGETQYF.

This clone was counted between two and nine times. This chain links TRBV7-2 with TRBJ2-1, with 8 bases matching TRBD2. CDR1 is SGHTA and CDR2 is FQGNSA in the germline V gene. The CDR3 length is 15 residues. The V gene end was trimmed by 2 bases and the J gene end by 4 bases; junction bases not matched to a gene: 4. The CDR3 DNA is TGTGCCAGCAGCTTAAGGCGGGAGGAATACAATGAGCAGTTCTTC. This sequence encodes CASSLRREEYNEQFF.

This clone was counted a single time. The rearrangement joins TRBV3-1 (or the pseudogene TRBV3-2) to TRBJ1-1; 10 bases fit TRBD1. This CDR3 comprises 15 residues. From germline, CDR1 is LGHDT and CDR2 YNNKEL (reference sequence). The V segment lost 5 bases and the J segment 3 bases; nucleotides outside the gene matches: 6. The CDR3 DNA is TGTGCCAGCAGCGCGGACAGGGGGACGTACACTGAAGCTTTCTTT. This translates into CASSADRGTYTEAFF.

V is TRBV5-1 and J is TRBJ2-5; D gene uncertain. CDR3 length: 15 amino acids. Germline V gene lookup returns CDR1 SGHRS and CDR2 YFSETQ. The ends were cut back, 1 base at V and 2 bases at J, with 12 bases in the middle. The CDR3: CASSLSWQAQETQYF. CDR3 nucleotides: TGCGCCAGCAGCTTGAGTTGGCAGGCACAAGAGACCCAGTACTTC.